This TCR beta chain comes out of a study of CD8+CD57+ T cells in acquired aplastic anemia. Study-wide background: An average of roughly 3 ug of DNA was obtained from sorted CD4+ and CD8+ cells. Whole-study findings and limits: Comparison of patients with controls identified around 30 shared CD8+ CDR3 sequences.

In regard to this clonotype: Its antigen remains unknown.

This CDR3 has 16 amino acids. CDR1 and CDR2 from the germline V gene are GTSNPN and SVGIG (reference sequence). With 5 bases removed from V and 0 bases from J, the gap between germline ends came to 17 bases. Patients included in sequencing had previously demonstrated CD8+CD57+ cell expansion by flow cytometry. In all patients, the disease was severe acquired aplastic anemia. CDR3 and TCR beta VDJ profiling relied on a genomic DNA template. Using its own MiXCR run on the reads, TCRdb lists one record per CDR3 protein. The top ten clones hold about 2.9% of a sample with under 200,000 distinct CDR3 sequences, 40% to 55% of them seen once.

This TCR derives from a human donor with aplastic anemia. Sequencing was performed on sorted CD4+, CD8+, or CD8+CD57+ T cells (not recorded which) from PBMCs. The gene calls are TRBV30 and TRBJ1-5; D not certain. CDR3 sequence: CAWGAALAASNQPQHF. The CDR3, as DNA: TGTGCCTGGGGTGCCGCCTTAGCAGCTAGCAATCAGCCCCAGCATTTT.